A single sample gave rise to the 8 T cell receptor beta chains below, sequenced in a study of T-cell reconstitution after alpha-beta-depleted transplantation in children. During its preparation, the TCRbeta library received unique molecular identifiers. TCRdb passed the PCR reads through MiXCR, listing each CDR3 protein once. The sample holds about 610,000 distinct CDR3 sequences, 10% seen once. Sequences were derived from PBMCs from the stem cell graft donor, sampled from the stem cell graft. The receptors stem from a human donor who donated a stem cell graft to a child with acute myeloid leukemia.

The gene calls are TRBV20-1 and TRBJ1-1; 8 bases fit TRBD1. The CDR3 is 18 residues long. Germline V gene data show CDR1 as DFQATT and CDR2 as SNEGSKA (reference sequence). J gave up 1 base and V 6 bases, and 19 bases lay outside the gene matches. DNA for the CDR3: TGCAGTGCCCCCAGACAGGGGCTAGGGGGTAGAGGGAACACTGAAGCTTTCTTT. Amino acid sequence: CSAPRQGLGGRGNTEAFF.

There are many counts of this clonotype. The rearrangement links TRBV6-5 to TRBJ2-7; D remains unclear. The CDR3 has 13 residues. V gave up 4 bases and J gave up 7 bases, with 14 bases separating them. Germline CDR1 is MNHEY and CDR2 is SVGAGI. CDR3 region: CASSLGLKWEQYF. CDR3 nucleotides: TGTGCCAGCAGTTTGGGCTTAAAATGGGAGCAGTACTTC.

This clonotype was seen more than once but under ten times. V and J are TRBV18 and TRBJ1-1, with D possibly matching TRBD1 (5 bases). Trimming removed 6 bases at V and 4 bases at J, with 18 bases between. This CDR3 has 15 residues. Germline-derived CDR1 and CDR2 are KGHSH and LQKENI. DNA for the CDR3: TGTGCCAGCTCTCCCAGCCAGGGTGGTGTCACTGAAGCTTTCTTT. Translated: CASSPSQGGVTEAFF.

This clonotype turned up a few times. This chain links TRBV5-1 with TRBJ1-1; 12 nucleotides align to TRBD1. After removal of 4 bases from V and 2 bases from J, the junction contained 12 bases not matched to a gene. CDR3 length: 18 amino acids. CDR1 and CDR2 from the germline V gene are SGHRS and YFSETQ. This chain's CDR3 is CASSPLAGTGGQNTEAFF. The CDR3 DNA sequence: TGCGCCAGCAGCCCCCTCGCGGGGACAGGGGGCCAAAACACTGAAGCTTTCTTT.

This clonotype occurred many times. The chain employs TRBV12-3 or TRBV12-4 and TRBJ2-4, with D unresolved. The CDR3 spans 15 residues. Trimming shortened V by 1 base and J by 4 bases, and 11 bases separated the two germline ends. CDR3 protein: CASSLVSFGKNIQYF. As DNA, the CDR3 is TGTGCCAGCAGTTTAGTGAGTTTCGGAAAAAACATTCAGTACTTC.

This clonotype was counted at least ten times. The chain is built from TRBV6-1 and TRBJ2-7; the D is unclear. The ends were cut back, 1 base at V and 7 bases at J, with 5 bases in the middle. The CDR3 has 11 amino acids. The germline V gene has CDR1 MNHNS and CDR2 SASEGT. The CDR3 DNA reads TGTGCCAGCAGTGAAGTGGGGGAGCAGTACTTC. Amino acid sequence: CASSEVGEQYF.

This clonotype showed up just a few times. The chain carries TRBV9 and TRBJ2-6; D unresolved. Between the trimmed V and J ends, which lost 0 bases and 3 bases, there was a span of 4 bases. Looked up from germline, CDR1 is SGDLS and CDR2 is YYNGEE. CDR3 length equals 14 residues. The CDR3 region is CASSVGVGANVLTF. CDR3 nucleotide sequence: TGTGCCAGCAGCGTAGGTGTTGGGGCCAACGTCCTGACTTTC. The complete variable domain, with remaining parts taken from reference TRBV9 and TRBJ2-6, reads DSGVTQTPKHLITATGQRVTLRCSPRSGDLSVYWYQQSLDQGLQFLIQYYNGEERAKGNILERFSAQQFPDLHSELNLSSLELGDSALYFCASSVGVGANVLTFGAGSRLTVL.

This clonotype was counted a few times. The chain is built from TRBV3-1 and TRBJ2-4, with 9 bases identical to TRBD2. The CDR3 is 16 residues long. Losses at the gene ends were 0 bases for V and 4 bases for J; bases not matched to a gene: 4. CDR1 LGHDT and CDR2 YNNKEL come from the germline V gene (reference sequence). CDR3 sequence: CASSQDGGRAKNIQYF. CDR3 nucleotides: TGTGCCAGCAGCCAAGACGGCGGGAGGGCTAAAAACATTCAGTACTTC. The full variable domain, completed using reference TRBV3-1 and TRBJ2-4, is DTAVSQTPKYLVTQMGNDKSIKCEQNLGHDTMYWYKQDSKKFLKIMFSYNNKELIINETVPNRFSPKSPDKAHLNLHINSLELGDSAVYFCASSQDGGRAKNIQYFGAGTRLSVL.